This T cell receptor beta chain stems from a study of metastatic and nonmetastatic thyroid tumors. Study context: From malignant and benign thyroid patients, repertoires in blood and in tumor or nodule tissue were compared. Study-wide findings and caveats: Significantly higher TCR beta diversity was reportedly seen in malignant thyroid tumors than benign nodules, in blood and tumor.

Authors' methods: CDR3 was compared across clinicopathological groups, and the resulting differences were used to build a distant-metastasis classifier for papillary thyroid cancer. Using MiXCR, TCRdb reanalyzed the PCR reads. The authors' filters were not applied to this entry. The table shows some 33,000 clones, with 21% occurring only once. Per germline, CDR1 MDHEN and CDR2 SYDVKM. V lost 7 bases to trimming and J lost 0 bases; unmatched junction nucleotides: 4. This CDR3 comprises 15 residues. This clone turned up a few times. Its antigen is still unknown. Every patient was untreated before thyroid surgery.

This clonotype was obtained from a male donor with papillary thyroid cancer or a benign thyroid nodule (not recorded which). Some clones in this sample may be carry-over from other donors' samples. Sample: tumor tissue. This chain connects TRBV28 to TRBJ1-3; 9 bases match TRBD1. DNA of the CDR3: TGTGCCAGCATGGGGACAGGGTCCTCTGGAAACACCATATATTTT. Protein product: CASMGTGSSGNTIYF. The full variable domain, rest sourced from reference TRBV28 and TRBJ1-3, is DVKVTQSSRYLVKRTGEKVFLECVQDMDHENMFWYRQDPGLGLRLIYFSYDVKMKEKGDIPEGYSVSREKKERFSLILESASTNQTSMYLCASMGTGSSGNTIYFGEGSWLTVV.